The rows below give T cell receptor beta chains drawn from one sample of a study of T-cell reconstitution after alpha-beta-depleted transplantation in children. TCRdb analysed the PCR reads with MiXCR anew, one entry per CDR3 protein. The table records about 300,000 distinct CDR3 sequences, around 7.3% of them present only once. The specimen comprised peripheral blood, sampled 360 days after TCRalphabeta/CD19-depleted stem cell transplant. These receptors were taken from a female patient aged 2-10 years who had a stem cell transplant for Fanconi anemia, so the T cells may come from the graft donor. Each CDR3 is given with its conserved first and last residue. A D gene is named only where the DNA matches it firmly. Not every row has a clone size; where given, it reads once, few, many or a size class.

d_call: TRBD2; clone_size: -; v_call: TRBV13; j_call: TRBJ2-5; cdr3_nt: TGTGCCAGCAGCCCCCGACTAGCGGGGGACCAAGAGACCCAGTACTTC; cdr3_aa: CASSPRLAGDQETQYF
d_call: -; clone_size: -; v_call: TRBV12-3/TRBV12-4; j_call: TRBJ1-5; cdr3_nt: TGTGCCAGCAGTTTAATCTTGCAGGGGCTCGGGAACAATCAGCCCCAGCATTTT; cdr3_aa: CASSLILQGLGNNQPQHF
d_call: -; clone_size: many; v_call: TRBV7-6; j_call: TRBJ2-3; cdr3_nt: TGTGCCAGCAGCATTCCCAATTCGGATACGCAGTATTTT; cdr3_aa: CASSIPNSDTQYF
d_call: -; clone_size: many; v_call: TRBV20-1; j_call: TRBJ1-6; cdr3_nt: TGCAGTGCTAGGTCGGGACATTATAATTCACCCCTCCACTTT; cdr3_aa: CSARSGHYNSPLHF
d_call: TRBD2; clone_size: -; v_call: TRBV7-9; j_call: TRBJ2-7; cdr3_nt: TGTGCCAGCAGCTTAGGGCTAGCGGGGACGGTTTACGAGCAGTACTTC; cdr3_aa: CASSLGLAGTVYEQYF
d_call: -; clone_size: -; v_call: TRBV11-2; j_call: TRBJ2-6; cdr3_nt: TGTGCCAGCAGCTTAGATCGGGTTTGGGGAGCTAGCTCTGGGGCCAACGTCCTGACTTTC; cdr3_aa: CASSLDRVWGASSGANVLTF
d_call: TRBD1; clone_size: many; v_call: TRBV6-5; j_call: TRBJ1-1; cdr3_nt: TGTGCCAGCAGTTACGGGGACAGGGTATCAGGGACTGAAGCTTTCTTT; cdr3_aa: CASSYGDRVSGTEAFF
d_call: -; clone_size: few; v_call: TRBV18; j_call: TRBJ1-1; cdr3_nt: TGTGCCAGCTCACCTGACGTATCAGGGGTCTATGAAGCTTTCTTT; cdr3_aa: CASSPDVSGVYEAFF
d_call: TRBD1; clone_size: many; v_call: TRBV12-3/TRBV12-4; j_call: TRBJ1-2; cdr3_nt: TGTGCCAGCAGTTTAGTAATGGGACAGGGTACGGAGACCTATGGCTACACCTTC; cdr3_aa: CASSLVMGQGTETYGYTF
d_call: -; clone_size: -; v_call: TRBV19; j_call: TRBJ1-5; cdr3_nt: TGTGCCAGTAGTACCCGGGCCTCCGACAATCAGCCCCAGCATTTT; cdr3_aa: CASSTRASDNQPQHF
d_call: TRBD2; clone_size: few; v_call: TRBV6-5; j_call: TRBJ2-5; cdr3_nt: TGTGCCAGCAGTTATAGTCGGGGAGGGGAGACCCAGTACTTC; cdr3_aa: CASSYSRGGETQYF